The present T cell receptor beta chain was sequenced within a study of OX40 agonist ivuxolimab in advanced cancers. Describing the broader study: The costimulatory receptor OX40 (CD134) was targeted by ivuxolimab, a fully human IgG2 agonistic monoclonal antibody. Of the approximately 54 patients in dose escalation, around 20 had hepatocellular carcinoma, some 15 had melanoma, 9 had renal cell carcinoma and 9 had head and neck cancer. Prior anti-PD-1, anti-PD-L1 or anti-CTLA-4 therapy was permitted, and approximately 42% of dose-escalation patients had received checkpoint inhibitors. Intravenous ivuxolimab was administered to patients every 2 weeks at six dose levels: 0.01, 0.1, 0.3, 1.5, 3 and 10 mg/kg. Partial responses were achieved by three dose-escalation patients, of whom one had hepatocellular carcinoma and two had cutaneous melanoma. The purpose of peripheral TCRbeta sequencing was to test whether ivuxolimab changed TCR sequence diversity and led to clonal T-cell expansion. The paper reports the monotherapy dose-escalation portion (N = 52 patients) of the phase I ivuxolimab trial. A male proportion of around 81% and a mean age of 60 years, ranging from about 20 to 85, were recorded for the dose-escalation cohort. Study-wide findings and limitations: Low levels of normalized T-cell clonal expansion were also seen in some patients who did not respond. After ivuxolimab, CD8+ T cells had more expanded clones than CD4+ T cells on average. Antigen specificity was not determined for the clonally expanded peripheral T cells. In the 0.1-3.0 mg/kg groups, partial responders had among the lowest normalized peripheral clonal expansion, particularly in CD8+ T cells. At doses from 0.1 to 3.0 mg/kg, clonal expansion was seen in both CD4+ and CD8+ blood T cells between baseline and week 6.

Patients with autoimmune disease history or receiving systemic immunosuppression were excluded from the trial. In every dose cohort, peripheral blood was drawn for TCR sequencing at baseline, cycle 4 day 1, and cycle 7 day 1. Samples were obtained from an open-label, multicenter, first-in-human phase I dose-escalation trial of ivuxolimab. The trial enrolled adults with locally advanced or metastatic head and neck squamous cell, hepatocellular, melanoma or renal cell carcinoma. Before TCR sequencing, CD4+ and CD8+ T cells were separately sorted from peripheral blood. Concerning this clone itself: Its antigen remains undetermined. It has no much larger one-base neighbor in the sample; base qualities were not kept.

Genomic DNA was extracted from sorted cells for sequencing of the TCRbeta CDR3 region. TCRbeta CDR3 regions were sequenced using the immunoSEQ Assay. Entries here come from immuneACCESS through TCRdb and include only in-frame sequences with V and J called. Some clones fail to appear in such tables; in the studies checked, an unresolved V gene covers under half of the shortfall, and the cause of the remainder is unknown. This sample holds around 24,000 clones; 84% were observed only once. The biggest ten clones account for roughly 17% of the sample. The CDR3 numbers 16 residues from cysteine through phenylalanine. The kept DNA is CDR3 alone, 48 bases in frame from the first base. Relative to germline, V is 4 bases shorter and J is 0 bases shorter, with 10 bases between their ends. The germline V gene encodes CDR1 LNHDA and CDR2 SQIVND (reference sequence).

This sequence was found in an adult with an advanced solid tumor such as melanoma, head and neck, liver or kidney cancer. The receptor chain draws on TRBV19 and TRBJ2-6; no D segment can be confidently identified. Sequences were derived from CD4+ or CD8+ T cells sorted from blood, sampled in a trial of the OX40 agonist ivuxolimab. The DNA reads as follows: TGTGCCAGTAGTACTGTGGCTACCTCTGGGGCCAACGTCCTGACTTTC. This is translated as CASSTVATSGANVLTF.